The 16 T cell receptor beta chains given below trace back to one sample, sequenced in a study of T cell responses to AZD1222 COVID-19 vaccine. Method: immunoSEQ multiplex PCR; TCRdb's copy keeps in-frame clones and lacks some. The repertoire has 90,000 to 120,000 clones, nearly 90% of them found once; the top ten carry 4.8%. Sequenced material: peripheral blood, taken 28 days after the second AZD1222 dose. All receptors derive from an adult who received the AZD1222 COVID-19 vaccine.

DNA for the CDR3: TGTGCCAACCCGACAGGATTCTCTGGAAACACCATATATTTT. Amino acids: CANPTGFSGNTIYF. The rearrangement uses TRBV24-1 and TRBJ1-3; tentatively, D is TRBD1 (6 bases). This CDR3 has 14 residues. Germline-derived CDR1 and CDR2 are KGHDR and SFDVKD. V was pared by 11 bases and J by 0 bases, with 13 bases between.

V gene TRBV11-2 combines with J gene TRBJ2-7, with 8 positions matching TRBD1. The germline CDR1 and CDR2 sequences are SGHAT and FQNNGV. V shed 4 bases, J shed 1 base, and the junction held 9 bases outside the gene matches. This CDR3 region has 16 residues. In nucleotides, the CDR3 is TGTGCCAGCAGCTCCCGGACAGGGAGAAGGTCCTACGAGCAGTACTTC. Protein product: CASSSRTGRRSYEQYF.

This clone was observed a single time. The rearrangement joins TRBV10-2 to TRBJ1-2; D uncertain. Trimming left V 7 bases short and J 2 bases short, with 5 bases between. The CDR3 is made up of 11 amino acids. Germline CDR1 is WSHSY and CDR2 is SAAADI. CDR3 loop: CASKGNYGYTF. The CDR3 DNA is TGCGCCAGCAAGGGCAACTATGGCTACACCTTC.

The chain links TRBV24-1 to TRBJ1-2; D uncertain. The length of the CDR3 is 11 residues. V was trimmed by 5 bases and J by 5 bases, leaving 5 bases between them. Germline CDR1 reads KGHDR; CDR2 reads SFDVKD. The CDR3 protein is CATSGIYGYTF. The DNA for the CDR3 is TGTGCCACCAGTGGTATATATGGCTACACCTTC.

The genes are TRBV19 and TRBJ2-7; the D is unclear. Per the germline V gene, CDR1 is LNHDA and CDR2 is SQIVND (reference sequence). The germline V and J ends were trimmed by 7 bases and 5 bases, with 12 bases remaining between them. CDR3 length equals 12 residues. CDR3 in DNA: TGTGCCAGTATGAACCAAGACCACGAGCAGTACTTC. This sequence encodes CASMNQDHEQYF.

The gene calls are TRBV9 and TRBJ2-3, with 9 positions matching TRBD1. CDR3 length: 16 residues. CDR1 SGDLS and CDR2 YYNGEE come from the germline V gene. J gave up 1 base and V 3 bases, and 6 bases lay outside the gene matches. The CDR3 DNA is TGTGCCAGCAGCGGTTCCCGGGACAGGGGCACAGATACGCAGTATTTT. Translated, it gives CASSGSRDRGTDTQYF.

This clone was picked up a small number of times. V gene TRBV4-1 combines with J gene TRBJ1-4; no firm D call. Germline CDR1 and CDR2: MGHRA and YSYEKL. The germline V and J ends were trimmed by 1 base and 8 bases, with 14 bases remaining between them. The CDR3 extends over 15 amino acids. CDR3 residues: CASSQAPSRGEKLFF. In DNA, the CDR3 is TGCGCCAGCAGCCAAGCCCCTTCTCGAGGGGAAAAACTGTTTTTT.

The rearrangement joins TRBV24-1 to TRBJ2-7; 8 bases agree with TRBD1. Germline V lookup: CDR1 KGHDR, CDR2 SFDVKD. V lost 4 bases to trimming and J lost 3 bases; unmatched junction nucleotides: 13. CDR3 size: 17 residues. The CDR3 bases are TGTGCCACCAGTGACGCTACCGGGACAGGTTCAATCTACGAGCAGTACTTC. Its translation: CATSDATGTGSIYEQYF.

This clone was counted a single time. The V gene is TRBV24-1, the J gene TRBJ2-2; 7 positions agree with TRBD1. Germline V lookup: CDR1 KGHDR, CDR2 SFDVKD. Trimming cost V 0 bases and J 9 bases; bases outside gene matches: 6. The length of the CDR3 is 15 residues. CDR3 amino acids: CATSDLGTASWELFF. For the CDR3, the DNA is TGTGCCACCAGTGATTTGGGGACAGCCTCTTGGGAGCTGTTTTTT.

This chain uses TRBV11-2 with TRBJ1-6; 9 bases map to TRBD1. The CDR3 runs 15 residues. With 6 bases clipped from V and 7 bases from J, the junction kept 7 bases outside the gene matches. Germline assignment: CDR1 SGHAT and CDR2 FQNNGV. CDR3 sequence (DNA): TGTGCCAGCAGACAAACGGGACAGGGAAATTCACCCCTCCACTTT. Its translation: CASRQTGQGNSPLHF.

J is TRBJ2-7 and V is TRBV4-3; the D is unclear. Deletions cut 0 bases from V and 2 bases from J, with 5 bases between. Germline V CDR1 and CDR2: LGHNA, YSLEER. This CDR3 has 13 amino acids. CDR3 sequence (DNA): TGCGCCAGCAGCCAAGACGGTCCCTACGAGCAGTACTTC. It is translated as CASSQDGPYEQYF.

V gene TRBV28 combines with J gene TRBJ1-2, with D possibly matching TRBD1 (6 bases). The length of the CDR3 is 14 residues. CDR1 and CDR2 (germline): MDHEN, SYDVKM. Trimming cost V 2 bases and J 4 bases, with 11 bases left between them. The CDR3 DNA is TGTGCCAGCAGTTTACGGACAGTTCCCTATGGCTACACCTTC. This codes for CASSLRTVPYGYTF.

This chain joins TRBV3-1 (or the pseudogene TRBV3-2) and TRBJ1-2, with no clear D. The CDR3 extends over 14 amino acids. Trimming took 3 bases from V and 2 from J, leaving 10 bases between them. Germline CDR1 is LGHDT and CDR2 is YNNKEL (reference sequence). CDR3 in amino acids: CASSQGIGNYGYTF. CDR3 bases: TGTGCCAGCAGCCAGGGGATAGGGAACTATGGCTACACCTTC.

This clone was detected only a few times. J is TRBJ1-3 and V is TRBV2, with D unresolved. Trimming left V 5 bases short and J 3 bases short, with 8 bases between. Germline loops: CDR1 SNHLY, CDR2 FYNNEI. The CDR3 totals 13 residues. The CDR3, as DNA: TGTGCCAGCAGTCTGGACGGTGGAAACACCATATATTTT. Protein product: CASSLDGGNTIYF. Looking up the rest from reference TRBV2 and TRBJ1-3 gives the full variable domain: EPEVTQTPSHQVTQMGQEVILRCVPISNHLYFYWYRQILGQKVEFLVSFYNNEISEKSEIFDDQFSVERPDGSNFTLKIRSTKLEDSAMYFCASSLDGGNTIYFGEGSWLTVV.

The J gene is TRBJ1-4, the V gene TRBV10-1, with TRBD1 matching 9 bases. CDR1 is WNHNN, CDR2 SYGVQD, per germline (reference sequence). The CDR3 spans 15 residues. The J segment lost 6 bases and the V segment lost 9 bases, leaving 11 bases of the junction unmatched. The CDR3 DNA reads TGCGCCAGGGTCATCACAGGGGGCTGCGATGAAAAACTGTTTTTT. Translation gives CARVITGGCDEKLFF.

The chain couples TRBV30 to TRBJ1-1; the D is unclear. The V end lost 0 bases, the J end lost 5 bases, and 10 bases lay between the germline ends. Per the germline V gene, CDR1 is GTSNPN and CDR2 is SVGIG (reference sequence). The CDR3 spans 13 residues. The CDR3 bases are TGTGCCTGGAGTGTAAAGTGGGGAACTGAAGCTTTCTTT. Translation: CAWSVKWGTEAFF.